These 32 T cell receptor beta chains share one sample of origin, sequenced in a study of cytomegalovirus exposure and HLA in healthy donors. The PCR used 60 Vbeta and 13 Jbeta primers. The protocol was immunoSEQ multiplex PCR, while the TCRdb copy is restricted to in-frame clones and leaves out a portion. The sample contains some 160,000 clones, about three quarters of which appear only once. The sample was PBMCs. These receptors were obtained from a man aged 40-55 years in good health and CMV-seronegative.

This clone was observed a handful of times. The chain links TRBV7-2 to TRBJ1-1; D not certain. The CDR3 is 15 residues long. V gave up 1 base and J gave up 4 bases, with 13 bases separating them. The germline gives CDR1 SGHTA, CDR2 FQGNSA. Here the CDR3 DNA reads TGTGCCAGCAGCTTAGGTACTAAGGCCCCCACTGAAGCTTTCTTT. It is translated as CASSLGTKAPTEAFF.

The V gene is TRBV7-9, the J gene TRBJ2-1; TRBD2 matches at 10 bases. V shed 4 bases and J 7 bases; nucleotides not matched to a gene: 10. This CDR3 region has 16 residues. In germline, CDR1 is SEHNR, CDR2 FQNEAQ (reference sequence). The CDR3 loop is CASSSIAGGSWNEQFF. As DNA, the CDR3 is TGTGCCAGCAGCTCCATAGCGGGAGGTTCCTGGAATGAGCAGTTCTTC.

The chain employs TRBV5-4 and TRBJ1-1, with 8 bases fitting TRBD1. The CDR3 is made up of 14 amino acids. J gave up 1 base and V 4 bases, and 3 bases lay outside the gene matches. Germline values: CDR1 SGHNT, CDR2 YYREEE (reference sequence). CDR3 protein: CASSLGTGNTEAFF. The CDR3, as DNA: TGTGCCAGCAGCCTGGGGACAGGGAACACTGAAGCTTTCTTT.

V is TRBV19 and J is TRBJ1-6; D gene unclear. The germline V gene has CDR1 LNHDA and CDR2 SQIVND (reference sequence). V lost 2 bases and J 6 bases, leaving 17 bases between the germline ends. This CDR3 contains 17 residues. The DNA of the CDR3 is TGTGCCAGTAGTATAAGGTTAGGCGGTGAGGGTAATTCACCCCTCCACTTT. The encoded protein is CASSIRLGGEGNSPLHF.

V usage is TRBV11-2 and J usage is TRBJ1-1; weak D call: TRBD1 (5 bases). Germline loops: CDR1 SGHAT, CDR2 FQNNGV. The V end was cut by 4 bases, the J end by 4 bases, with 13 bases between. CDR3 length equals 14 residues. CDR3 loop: CASSSAGRATEAFF. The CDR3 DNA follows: TGTGCCAGCAGCTCGGCAGGGAGGGCCACTGAAGCTTTCTTT.

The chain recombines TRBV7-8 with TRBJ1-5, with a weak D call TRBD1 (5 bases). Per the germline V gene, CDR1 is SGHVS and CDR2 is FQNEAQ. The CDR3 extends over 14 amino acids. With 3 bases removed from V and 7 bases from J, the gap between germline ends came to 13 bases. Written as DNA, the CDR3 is TGTGCCAGCAGCTTGGGACTAAAGGGCCAGCCCCAGCATTTT. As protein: CASSLGLKGQPQHF. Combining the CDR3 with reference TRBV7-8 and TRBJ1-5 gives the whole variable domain GAGVSQSPRYKVAKRGQDVALRCDPISGHVSLFWYQQALGQGPEFLTYFQNEAQLDKSGLPSDRFFAERPEGSVSTLKIQRTQQEDSAVYLCASSLGLKGQPQHFGDGTRLSIL.

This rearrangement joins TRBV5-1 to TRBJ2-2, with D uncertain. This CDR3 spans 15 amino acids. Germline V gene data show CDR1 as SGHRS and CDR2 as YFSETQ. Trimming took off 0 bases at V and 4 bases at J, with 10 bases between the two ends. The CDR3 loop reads CASSLDSLGTGELFF. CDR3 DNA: TGCGCCAGCAGCTTGGACAGCCTGGGCACCGGGGAGCTGTTTTTT.

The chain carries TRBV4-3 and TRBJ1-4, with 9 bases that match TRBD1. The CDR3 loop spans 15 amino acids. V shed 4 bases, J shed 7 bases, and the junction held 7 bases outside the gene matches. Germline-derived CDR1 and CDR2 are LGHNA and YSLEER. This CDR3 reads CASSRRGTGTEKLFF. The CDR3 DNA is TGCGCCAGCAGCCGAAGGGGGACAGGGACTGAAAAACTGTTTTTT.

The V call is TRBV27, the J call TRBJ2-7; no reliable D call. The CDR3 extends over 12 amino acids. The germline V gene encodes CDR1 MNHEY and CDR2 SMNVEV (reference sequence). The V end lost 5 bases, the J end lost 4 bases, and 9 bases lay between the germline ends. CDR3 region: CASSGQLYEQYF. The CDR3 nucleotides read TGTGCCAGCAGTGGGCAGTTATACGAGCAGTACTTC.

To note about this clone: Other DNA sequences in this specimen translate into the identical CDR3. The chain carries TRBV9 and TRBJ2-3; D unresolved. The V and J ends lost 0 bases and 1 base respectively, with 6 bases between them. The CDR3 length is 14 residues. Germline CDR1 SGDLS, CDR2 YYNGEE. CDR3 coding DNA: TGTGCCAGCAGCGTAGGGCAGGGCACAGATACGCAGTATTTT. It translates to CASSVGQGTDTQYF.

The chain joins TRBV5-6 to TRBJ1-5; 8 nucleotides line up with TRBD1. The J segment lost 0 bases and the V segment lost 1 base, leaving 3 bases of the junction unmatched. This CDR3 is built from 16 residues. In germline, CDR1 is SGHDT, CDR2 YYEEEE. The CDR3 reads CASSLRTGNSNQPQHF. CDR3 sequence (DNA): TGTGCCAGCAGCTTGCGGACAGGGAATAGCAATCAGCCCCAGCATTTT.

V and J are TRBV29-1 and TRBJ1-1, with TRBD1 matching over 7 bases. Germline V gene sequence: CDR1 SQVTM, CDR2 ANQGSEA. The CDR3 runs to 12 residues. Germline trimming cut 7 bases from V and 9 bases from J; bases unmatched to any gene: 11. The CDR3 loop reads CSAPEGAGKAFF. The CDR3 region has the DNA TGCAGCGCCCCGGAGGGGGCTGGGAAAGCTTTCTTT.

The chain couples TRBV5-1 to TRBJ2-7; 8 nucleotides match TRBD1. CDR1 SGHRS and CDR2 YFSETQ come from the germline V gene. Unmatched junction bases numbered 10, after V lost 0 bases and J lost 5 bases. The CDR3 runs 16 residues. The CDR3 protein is CASSLAPGQVLNEQYF. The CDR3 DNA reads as TGCGCCAGCAGCTTGGCACCGGGACAGGTACTTAACGAGCAGTACTTC.

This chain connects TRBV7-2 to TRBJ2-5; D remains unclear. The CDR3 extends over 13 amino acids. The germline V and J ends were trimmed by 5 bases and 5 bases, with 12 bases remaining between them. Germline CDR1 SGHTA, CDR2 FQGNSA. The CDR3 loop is CASSLSSYETQYF. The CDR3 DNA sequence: TGTGCCAGCAGCCTAAGTTCGTATGAGACCCAGTACTTC.

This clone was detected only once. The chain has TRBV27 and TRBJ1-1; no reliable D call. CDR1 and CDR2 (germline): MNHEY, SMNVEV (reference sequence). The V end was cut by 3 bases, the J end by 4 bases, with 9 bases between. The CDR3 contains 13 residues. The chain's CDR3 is CASSFQVGTEAFF. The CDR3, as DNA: TGTGCCAGCAGTTTCCAGGTCGGCACTGAAGCTTTCTTT.

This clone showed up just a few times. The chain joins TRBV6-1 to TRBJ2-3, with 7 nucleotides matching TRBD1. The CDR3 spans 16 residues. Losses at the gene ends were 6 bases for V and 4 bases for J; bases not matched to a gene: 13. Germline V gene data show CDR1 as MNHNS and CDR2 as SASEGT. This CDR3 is CASRENPQGKPDTQYF. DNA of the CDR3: TGTGCCAGCAGGGAAAACCCACAGGGGAAGCCAGATACGCAGTATTTT.

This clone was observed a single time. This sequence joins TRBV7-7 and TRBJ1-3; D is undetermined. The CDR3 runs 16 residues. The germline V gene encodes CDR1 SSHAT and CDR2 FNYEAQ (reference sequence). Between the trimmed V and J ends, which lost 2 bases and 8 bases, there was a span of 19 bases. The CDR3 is CASSLSSNYGSDTIYF. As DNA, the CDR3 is TGTGCCAGCAGCTTAAGTTCAAATTACGGTTCTGACACCATATATTTT.

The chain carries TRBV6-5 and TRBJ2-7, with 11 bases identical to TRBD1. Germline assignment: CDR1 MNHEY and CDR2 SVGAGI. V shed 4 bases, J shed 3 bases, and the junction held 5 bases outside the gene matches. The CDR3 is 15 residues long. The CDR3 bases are TGTGCCAGCAGTTTCCGGGACAGGGGGGTCTACGAGCAGTACTTC. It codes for CASSFRDRGVYEQYF.

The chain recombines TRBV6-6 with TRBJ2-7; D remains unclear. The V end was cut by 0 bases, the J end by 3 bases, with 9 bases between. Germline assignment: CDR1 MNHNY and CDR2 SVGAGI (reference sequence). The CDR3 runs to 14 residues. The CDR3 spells CASSYSRGFYEQYF. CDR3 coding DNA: TGTGCCAGCAGTTACTCGAGAGGCTTCTACGAGCAGTACTTC.

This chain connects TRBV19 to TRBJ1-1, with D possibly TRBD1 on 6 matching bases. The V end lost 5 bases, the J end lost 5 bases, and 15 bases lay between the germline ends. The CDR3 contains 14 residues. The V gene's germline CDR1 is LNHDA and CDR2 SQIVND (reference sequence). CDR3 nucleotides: TGTGCCAGTAGTTATAGGGGGTTGGGGACTGAAGCTTTCTTT. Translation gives CASSYRGLGTEAFF.

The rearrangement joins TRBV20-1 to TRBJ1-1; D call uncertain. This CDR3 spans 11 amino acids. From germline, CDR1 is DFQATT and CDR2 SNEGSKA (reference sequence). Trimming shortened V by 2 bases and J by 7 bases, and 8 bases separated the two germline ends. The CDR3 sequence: CSARRQVEAFF. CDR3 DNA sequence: TGCAGTGCTAGACGACAAGTTGAAGCTTTCTTT.

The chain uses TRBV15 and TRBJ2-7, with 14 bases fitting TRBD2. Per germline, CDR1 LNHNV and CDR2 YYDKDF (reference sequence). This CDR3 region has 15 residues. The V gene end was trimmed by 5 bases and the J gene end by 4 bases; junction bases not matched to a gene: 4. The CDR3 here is CATSGGLAGVYEQYF. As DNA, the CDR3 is TGTGCCACCAGCGGGGGACTAGCGGGAGTATACGAGCAGTACTTC.

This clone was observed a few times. The CDR3 DNA follows: TGTGCCAGCAGCATGGGGAAAAAGACAGGGTTCACCGGGGAGCTGTTTTTT. Translated: CASSMGKKTGFTGELFF. V gene TRBV5-4 combines with J gene TRBJ2-2, with TRBD1 identical over 7 bases. CDR3 length: 17 amino acids. Looked up from germline, CDR1 is SGHNT and CDR2 is YYREEE (reference sequence). J gave up 4 bases and V 4 bases, and 13 bases lay outside the gene matches.

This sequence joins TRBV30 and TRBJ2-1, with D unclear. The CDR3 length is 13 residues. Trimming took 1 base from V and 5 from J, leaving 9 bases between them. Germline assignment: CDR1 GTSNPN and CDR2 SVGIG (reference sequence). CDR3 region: CAWSGRPNNEQFF. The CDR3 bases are TGTGCCTGGAGTGGGCGGCCTAACAATGAGCAGTTCTTC.

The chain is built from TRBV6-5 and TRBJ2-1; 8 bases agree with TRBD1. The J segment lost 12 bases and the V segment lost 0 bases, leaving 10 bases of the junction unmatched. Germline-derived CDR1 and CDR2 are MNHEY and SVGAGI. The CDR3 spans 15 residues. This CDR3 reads CASSYSSLQGVWQFF. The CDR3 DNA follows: TGTGCCAGCAGTTACTCGTCTCTACAGGGGGTTTGGCAGTTCTTC.

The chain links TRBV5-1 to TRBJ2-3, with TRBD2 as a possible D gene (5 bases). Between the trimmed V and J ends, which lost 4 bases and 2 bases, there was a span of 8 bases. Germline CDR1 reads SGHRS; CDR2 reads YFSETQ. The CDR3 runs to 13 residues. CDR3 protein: CASSPGNTDTQYF. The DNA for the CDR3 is TGCGCCAGCAGCCCGGGGAACACAGATACGCAGTATTTT.

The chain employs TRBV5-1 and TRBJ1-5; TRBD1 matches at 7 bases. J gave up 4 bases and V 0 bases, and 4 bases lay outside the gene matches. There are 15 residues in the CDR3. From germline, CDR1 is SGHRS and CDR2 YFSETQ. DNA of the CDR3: TGCGCCAGCAGCTTGGCGGGACAGACAAATCAGCCCCAGCATTTT. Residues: CASSLAGQTNQPQHF.

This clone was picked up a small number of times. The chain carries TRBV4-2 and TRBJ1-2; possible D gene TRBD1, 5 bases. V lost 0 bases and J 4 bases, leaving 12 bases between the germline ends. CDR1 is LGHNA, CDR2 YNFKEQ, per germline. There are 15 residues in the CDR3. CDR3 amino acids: CASSQDGTGSYGYTF. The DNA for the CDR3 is TGTGCCAGCAGCCAAGATGGAACAGGATCCTATGGCTACACCTTC.

CDR3: CASTHMRSGEKLFF. CDR3 nucleotide sequence: TGTGCCAGTACCCATATGAGGTCCGGTGAAAAACTGTTTTTT. The rearrangement links TRBV19 to TRBJ1-4; D is unclear. Trimming stripped 7 bases from V and 7 bases from J, with 16 bases between. There are 14 residues in the CDR3. The V gene's germline CDR1 is LNHDA and CDR2 SQIVND (reference sequence).

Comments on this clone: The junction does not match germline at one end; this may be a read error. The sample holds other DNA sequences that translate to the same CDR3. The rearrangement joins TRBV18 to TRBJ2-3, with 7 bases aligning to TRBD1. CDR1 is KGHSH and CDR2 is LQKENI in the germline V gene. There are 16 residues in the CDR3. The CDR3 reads CASSPLDRVITDTQYF. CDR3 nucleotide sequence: TGTGCCAGCTCGCCACTCGACAGGGTAATCACAGATACGCAGTATTTT.

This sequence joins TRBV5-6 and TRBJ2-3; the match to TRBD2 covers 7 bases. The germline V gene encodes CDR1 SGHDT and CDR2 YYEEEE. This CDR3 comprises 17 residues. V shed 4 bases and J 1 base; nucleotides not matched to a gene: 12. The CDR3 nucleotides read TGTGCCAGCAGCGTTCGGTCCGCGAGCGGGGGCACAGATACGCAGTATTTT. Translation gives CASSVRSASGGTDTQYF.

CDR3 sequence reads: CASSLISGEQYF. As DNA, the CDR3 is TGTGCCAGCAGCCTAATCAGTGGGGAGCAGTACTTC. This chain joins TRBV7-8 and TRBJ2-5, with a tentative D call TRBD2 (5 bases). The CDR3 loop spans 12 amino acids. V was cut by 5 bases and J by 11 bases, with 15 bases left in between. Looked up from germline, CDR1 is SGHVS and CDR2 is FQNEAQ. The variable domain in full, completed from reference TRBV7-8 and TRBJ2-5, reads GAGVSQSPRYKVAKRGQDVALRCDPISGHVSLFWYQQALGQGPEFLTYFQNEAQLDKSGLPSDRFFAERPEGSVSTLKIQRTQQEDSAVYLCASSLISGEQYFGPGTRLLVL.